This T cell receptor (beta chain) was captured in a study of regulatory T cells in long-lasting Graves disease. The time point: persistent/refractory GD, antithyroid drugs over 5 years with positive TRAb. After RNA was extracted from PBMCs, the TCR library was made from it. This clonotype was observed many times. Its antigen remains unidentified. Relying on iRepertoire HTBI primers and Arm-PCR of CDR3 regions, the team built TCR beta libraries. Original methodology: Across samples, 62 TRBV and some 15 TRBJ segments were found. TCRdb re-analysed the multiplex PCR reads in MiXCR, keeping a single row per CDR3 protein. The V and J calls reflect TCRdb's pipeline rather than the authors' work. This sample has a few hundred thousand distinct CDR3 sequences, with roughly 21% found just once. General study points: Newly diagnosed Graves' patients exceeded persistent ones in TCR diversity.

Sequenced material: peripheral blood mononuclear cells (PBMCs), taken when the disease was refractory, from a patient treated with antithyroid drugs. The clonotype was recovered from a female donor with Graves disease.

As DNA, the CDR3 is TGTGCCAGCAGCACGAACAGGGGTGGGAACGAGCAGTACTTC. This codes for CASSTNRGGNEQYF. This chain joins TRBV11-2 and TRBJ2-7, with 7 bases matching TRBD1. CDR3 length: 14 amino acids. V trimming: 5 bases; J trimming: 5 bases; junction bases outside the gene matches: 9. The germline gives CDR1 SGHAT, CDR2 FQNNGV.